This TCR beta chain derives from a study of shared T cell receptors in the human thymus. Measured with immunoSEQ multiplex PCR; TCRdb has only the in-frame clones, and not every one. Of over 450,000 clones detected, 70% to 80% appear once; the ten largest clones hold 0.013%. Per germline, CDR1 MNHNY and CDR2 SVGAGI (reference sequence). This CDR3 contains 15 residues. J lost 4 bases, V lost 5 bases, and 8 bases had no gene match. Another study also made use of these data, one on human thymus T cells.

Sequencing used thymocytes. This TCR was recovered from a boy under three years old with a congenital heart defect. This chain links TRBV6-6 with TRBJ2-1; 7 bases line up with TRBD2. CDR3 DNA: TGTGCCAGCAGTGCGGGGCTAGCGGCTTACAATGAGCAGTTCTTC. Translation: CASSAGLAAYNEQFF.